The source of this T cell receptor beta chain is a study of CD8 T cells in ankylosing spondylitis. In TCRdb, the 5' RACE reads were re-called with MiXCR into one record per CDR3 protein. This table has about 220,000 distinct CDR3 sequences, approximately 24% appearing once. The CDR3 is 16 amino acids. The V end was cut by 3 bases, the J end by 9 bases, with 22 bases between. Germline assignment: CDR1 SGHKS and CDR2 YYEKEE (reference sequence). V is TRBV5-5 and J is TRBJ2-1; perhaps TRBD2 as D (5 bases). The sequence came from a male donor with ankylosing spondylitis or in good health (not recorded which). Sequenced sample: blood, either unsorted or a sorted T cell fraction (not recorded which). Written as DNA, the CDR3 is TGTGCCAGCAGCTCGAGGACTCGACCCGCCCTCGGTGAGCAGTTCTTC. Amino acids: CASSSRTRPALGEQFF.